The entry below describes one TCR beta chain. The assay was immunoSEQ multiplex PCR, and TCRdb's table has in-frame clones only and misses some. The table records 150,000 to 190,000 clones, approximately 73% of them present only once. J was trimmed by 5 bases and V by 6 bases; bases with no gene match: 7. Germline CDR1 WSHSY, CDR2 SAAADI. The CDR3 is made up of 13 amino acids. This entry belongs to a study of blood T cell repertoires in COVID-19. Turning to the study itself: Sites in the United States, Italy and Spain provided acute and convalescent COVID-19 samples. In each case, the material was cDNA or gDNA derived from T cells, B-cell-depleted T cells, or PBMCs.

This chain joins TRBV10-2 and TRBJ2-7; 7 bases match TRBD1. This clonotype originated in a woman aged 80 or over with acute or convalescent COVID-19. Material for sequencing was peripheral blood. The DNA of the CDR3 is TGCGCCAGCAGCTCGCAGGGGGTCAACGAGCAGTACTTC. This gives the protein CASSSQGVNEQYF.